Below are 12 T cell receptor beta chains sequenced from a single sample in a study of cytomegalovirus exposure and HLA in healthy donors. Primers: 60 Vbeta forward and 13 Jbeta reverse. The data were produced by immunoSEQ multiplex PCR, yet TCRdb's version contains in-frame clones alone and is incomplete. The top ten hold about 4% of the sample, which has some 89,000 clones, nearly 80% seen once. Sequencing used PBMCs. Receptors originate from a woman in her 40s in good health and CMV-seropositive.

The chain employs TRBV2 and TRBJ2-3; D not certain. The CDR3 spans 14 residues. Germline CDR1 is SNHLY and CDR2 is FYNNEI. V was pared by 8 bases and J by 0 bases, with 12 bases between. The CDR3 protein is CASLLDGSTDTQYF. The CDR3 region has the DNA TGTGCCAGCCTTCTCGACGGGAGCACAGATACGCAGTATTTT.

This rearrangement joins TRBV25-1 to TRBJ1-2; TRBD1 matches 10 bases. CDR3 length: 15 amino acids. Germline V lookup: CDR1 MGHDK, CDR2 SYGVNS. V was clipped by 5 bases and J by 8 bases; unmatched bases: 11. The DNA for the CDR3 is TGTGCCAGCAGTTTCTCCGGGACAGGGGTTCGAGGCTACACCTTC. It codes for CASSFSGTGVRGYTF.

This clone appeared once. This sequence joins TRBV5-5 and TRBJ2-1; 12 bases map to TRBD2. There are 15 residues in the CDR3. CDR1 SGHKS and CDR2 YYEKEE come from the germline V gene (reference sequence). V shed 3 bases, J shed 7 bases, and the junction held 5 bases outside the gene matches. The CDR3 bases are TGTGCCAGCAGCTCCCTAGCGGGAGGGGGGAATGAGCAGTTCTTC. It yields the protein CASSSLAGGGNEQFF.

V usage is TRBV27 and J usage is TRBJ2-3, with D hard to call. There are 12 residues in the CDR3. The germline V gene has CDR1 MNHEY and CDR2 SMNVEV (reference sequence). Trimming took 3 bases from V and 6 from J, leaving 7 bases between them. CDR3 sequence: CASSFPGDTQYF. As DNA, the CDR3 is TGTGCCAGCAGTTTCCCCGGGGATACGCAGTATTTT.

V and J are TRBV28 and TRBJ1-6; tentative D call: TRBD1 (6 bases). The germline CDR1 and CDR2 sequences are MDHEN and SYDVKM. The CDR3 length is 16 residues. V was cut by 6 bases and J by 2 bases, with 14 bases left in between. The CDR3 here is CASRPTGGTYNSPLHF. Here the CDR3 DNA reads TGTGCCAGCAGACCGACAGGTGGGACCTATAATTCACCCCTCCACTTT. The whole variable domain, filled in from reference TRBV28 and TRBJ1-6, reads DVKVTQSSRYLVKRTGEKVFLECVQDMDHENMFWYRQDPGLGLRLIYFSYDVKMKEKGDIPEGYSVSREKKERFSLILESASTNQTSMYLCASRPTGGTYNSPLHFGNGTRLTVT.

The J gene is TRBJ1-3, the V gene TRBV5-1, with TRBD1 matching over 9 bases. Germline trimming cut 2 bases from V and 4 bases from J; bases unmatched to any gene: 13. This CDR3 region has 18 residues. Per the germline V gene, CDR1 is SGHRS and CDR2 is YFSETQ. CDR3 in DNA: TGCGCCAGCAGCTTTGAACAGGGGGCAAGGTCGACAGGAAACACCATATATTTT. This gives the protein CASSFEQGARSTGNTIYF.

This clone was detected only a few times. This chain connects TRBV7-2 to TRBJ2-2, with TRBD2 matching 10 bases. Germline CDR1 and CDR2: SGHTA and FQGNSA. The CDR3 runs 14 residues. V trimming: 7 bases; J trimming: 13 bases; junction bases outside the gene matches: 12. The CDR3 nucleotides read TGTGCCAGCACCCCTGGGACTAGCGTTAGGGGGCTGTTTTTT. Translation: CASTPGTSVRGLFF.

The chain is built from TRBV4-1 and TRBJ1-1, with 8 bases fitting TRBD1. Looked up from germline, CDR1 is MGHRA and CDR2 is YSYEKL. This CDR3 has 17 amino acids. V gave up 8 bases and J gave up 1 base; unmatched junction bases: 15. As DNA, the CDR3 is TGCGCCAGCGCAGCGCGGGCAGGGGGCCGGGGGAACACTGAAGCTTTCTTT. Amino acid sequence: CASAARAGGRGNTEAFF.

This chain links TRBV28 with TRBJ2-5; 7 bases are shared with TRBD2. The CDR3 covers 16 residues. The junction had 8 bases not matched to a gene; V was cut back by 2 bases and J by 2 bases. Germline CDR1 and CDR2: MDHEN and SYDVKM. CDR3 sequence: CASSLVSTSRQETQYF. CDR3 bases: TGTGCCAGCAGTTTAGTGTCGACTAGCAGACAAGAGACCCAGTACTTC.

V is TRBV4-1 and J is TRBJ2-3, with TRBD2 matching over 12 bases. The junction had 15 bases not matched to a gene; V was cut back by 2 bases and J by 6 bases. The CDR3 spans 19 residues. Germline CDR1 MGHRA, CDR2 YSYEKL. In DNA form, the CDR3 reads TGCGCCAGCAGCCAAAGCCCCCGGTCTAGCGGGAGGGCCAGGGATACGCAGTATTTT. Translation: CASSQSPRSSGRARDTQYF.

The chain recombines TRBV6-5 with TRBJ2-7; possible D gene TRBD2, 5 bases. Per germline, CDR1 MNHEY and CDR2 SVGAGI. This CDR3 spans 14 amino acids. V shed 0 bases and J shed 3 bases, with 9 bases lying between them. The CDR3 DNA follows: TGTGCCAGCAGTTACTCCCGCCGGGACTACGAGCAGTACTTC. Translation: CASSYSRRDYEQYF.

The rearrangement uses TRBV27 and TRBJ2-7; TRBD2 aligns across 7 bases. Trimming took 0 bases from V and 7 from J; bases not matched to a gene: 15. From germline, CDR1 is MNHEY and CDR2 SMNVEV (reference sequence). This CDR3 contains 17 residues. The CDR3 is CASSLSGRELFPWEQYF. The CDR3 coding sequence is TGTGCCAGCAGTTTATCGGGGAGGGAGTTGTTCCCTTGGGAGCAGTACTTC.